This paragraph covers one TCR beta chain sequence. Its antigen is unknown. The data were taken from a study of T-cell reconstitution after alpha-beta-depleted transplantation in children. Germline CDR1 reads LNHNV; CDR2 reads YYDKDF (reference sequence). The CDR3 runs to 12 residues. Trimming removed 3 bases from V and 5 bases from J, with 7 bases in between. Molecular barcoding with unique molecular identifiers was used for the TCRbeta library. MiXCR, run by TCRdb on the PCR reads, gives a single entry per CDR3 protein. The sample records about 17,000 distinct CDR3 sequences, around 5.8% being singletons. Study outcomes and limitations: Reportedly, only several hundred clones from non-depleted graft cells drove alpha-beta T-cell counts at about two months. Newly produced T cells mostly accounted for T-cell counts and diversity one year post-transplant. Some patients showed high day-60 TCRbeta diversity, which derived from surviving recipient T cells and thymic progenitors.

Material: PBMCs, obtained before TCRalphabeta/CD19-depleted stem cell transplant. The clonotype was recovered from a boy aged 10-17 years with acute lymphoblastic leukemia, due to receive a stem cell transplant. V gene TRBV15 combines with J gene TRBJ2-5; D may be TRBD1 or TRBD2 (5 bases each). CDR3 nucleotide sequence: TGTGCCACCAGCAGGGGGGAGGAGACCCAGTACTTC. It codes for CATSRGEETQYF.